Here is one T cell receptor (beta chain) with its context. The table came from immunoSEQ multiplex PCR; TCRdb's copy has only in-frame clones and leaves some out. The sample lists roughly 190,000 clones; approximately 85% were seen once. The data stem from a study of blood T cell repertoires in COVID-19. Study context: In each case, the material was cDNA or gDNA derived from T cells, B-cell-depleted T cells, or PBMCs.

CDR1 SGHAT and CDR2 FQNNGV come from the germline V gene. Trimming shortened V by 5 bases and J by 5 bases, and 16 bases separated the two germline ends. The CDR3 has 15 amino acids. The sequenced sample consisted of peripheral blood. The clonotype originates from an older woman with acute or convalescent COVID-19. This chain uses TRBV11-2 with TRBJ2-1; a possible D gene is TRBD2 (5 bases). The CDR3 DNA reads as TGTGCCAGCAGCCCGGACTGGACGATTAACAATGAGCAGTTCTTC. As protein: CASSPDWTINNEQFF.